This T cell receptor (beta chain) was found in a study of blood T cell repertoires in COVID-19. Study-level background: Collection of acute and convalescent COVID-19 samples took place in the United States, Italy and Spain. PBMCs, B-cell-depleted T cells, or T cells were the source of the cDNA or gDNA that made up the material.

This CDR3 is built from 15 residues. V was clipped by 1 base and J by 10 bases; unmatched bases: 11. Germline V gene sequence: CDR1 MGHRA, CDR2 YSYEKL. Authors' data handling: Scientists estimated how many nucleated cells there were by amplifying reference gene primers. Sequenced by immunoSEQ multiplex PCR; TCRdb stores in-frame clones only, minus some. The V and J calls and clone size come from that table; D and trimming were worked out from the DNA. The profile shows approximately 360,000 clones, more than 80% of them singletons. The sample was peripheral blood. The rearrangement uses TRBV4-1 and TRBJ1-1; the match to TRBD1 covers 8 bases. This sequence was found in a middle-aged man with acute or convalescent COVID-19. CDR3 protein: CASSQAHPAGTGAFF. CDR3 sequence (DNA): TGCGCCAGCAGCCAAGCCCACCCTGCGGGGACAGGAGCTTTCTTT.